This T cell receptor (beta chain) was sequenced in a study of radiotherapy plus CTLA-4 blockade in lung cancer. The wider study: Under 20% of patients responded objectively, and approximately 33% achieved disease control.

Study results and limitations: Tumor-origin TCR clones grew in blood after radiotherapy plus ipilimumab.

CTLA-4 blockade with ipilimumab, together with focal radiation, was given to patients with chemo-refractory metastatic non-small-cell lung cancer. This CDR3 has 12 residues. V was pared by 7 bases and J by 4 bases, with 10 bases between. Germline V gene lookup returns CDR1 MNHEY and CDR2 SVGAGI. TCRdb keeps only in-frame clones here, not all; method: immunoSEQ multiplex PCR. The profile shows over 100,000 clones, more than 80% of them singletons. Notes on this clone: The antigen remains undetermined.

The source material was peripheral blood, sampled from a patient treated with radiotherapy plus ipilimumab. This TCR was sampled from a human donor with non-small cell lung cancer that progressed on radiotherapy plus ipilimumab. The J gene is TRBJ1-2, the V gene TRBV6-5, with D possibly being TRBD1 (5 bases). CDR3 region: CASTDRFYGYTF. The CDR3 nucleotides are TGTGCCAGCACCGACAGATTCTATGGCTACACCTTC.